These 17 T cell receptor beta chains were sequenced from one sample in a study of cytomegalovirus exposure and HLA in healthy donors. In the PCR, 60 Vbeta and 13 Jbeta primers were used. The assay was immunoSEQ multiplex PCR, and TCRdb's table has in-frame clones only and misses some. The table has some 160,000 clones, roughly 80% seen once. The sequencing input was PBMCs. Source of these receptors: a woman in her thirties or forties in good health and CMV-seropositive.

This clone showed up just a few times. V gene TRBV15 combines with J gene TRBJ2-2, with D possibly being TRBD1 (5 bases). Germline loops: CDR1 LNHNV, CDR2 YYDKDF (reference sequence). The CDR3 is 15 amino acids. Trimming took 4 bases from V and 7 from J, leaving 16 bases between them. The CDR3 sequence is CATSILSGLGGELFF. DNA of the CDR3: TGTGCCACCAGCATACTCTCAGGGTTGGGCGGGGAGCTGTTTTTT.

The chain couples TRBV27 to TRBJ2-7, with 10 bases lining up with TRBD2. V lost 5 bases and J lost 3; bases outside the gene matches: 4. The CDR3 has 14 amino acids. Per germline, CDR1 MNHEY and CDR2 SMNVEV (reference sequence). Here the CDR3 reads CASSASGSIYEQYF. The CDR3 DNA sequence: TGTGCCAGCAGTGCTAGCGGGAGTATCTACGAGCAGTACTTC.

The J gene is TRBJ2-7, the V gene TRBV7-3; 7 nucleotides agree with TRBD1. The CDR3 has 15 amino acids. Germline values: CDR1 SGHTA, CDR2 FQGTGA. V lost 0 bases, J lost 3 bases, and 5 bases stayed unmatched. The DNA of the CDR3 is TGTGCCAGCAGCTTAACAGGGGGCCGAGGCTACGAGCAGTACTTC. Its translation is CASSLTGGRGYEQYF.

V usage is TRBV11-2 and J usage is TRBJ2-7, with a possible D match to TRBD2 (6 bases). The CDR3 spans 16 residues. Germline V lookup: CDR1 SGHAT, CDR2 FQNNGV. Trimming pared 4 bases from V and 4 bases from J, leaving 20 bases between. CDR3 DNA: TGTGCCAGCAGCTCAATACCGGGCCGCGGAGGGTACGAGCAGTACTTC. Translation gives CASSSIPGRGGYEQYF.

CDR3 amino acids: CASSHHPSSYNEQFF. The CDR3 nucleotides read TGTGCCAGCAGCCATCACCCGAGCTCCTACAATGAGCAGTTCTTC. V is TRBV7-2 and J is TRBJ2-1; no clear D gene. Germline assignment: CDR1 SGHTA and CDR2 FQGNSA. The CDR3 runs 15 residues. V lost 5 bases and J lost 0, with 11 bases in between.

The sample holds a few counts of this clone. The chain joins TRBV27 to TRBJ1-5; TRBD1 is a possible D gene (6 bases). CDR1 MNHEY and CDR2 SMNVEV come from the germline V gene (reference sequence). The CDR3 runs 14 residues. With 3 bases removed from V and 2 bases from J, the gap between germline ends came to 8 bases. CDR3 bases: TGTGCCAGCAGTTTGAACAGGGGCAATCAGCCCCAGCATTTT. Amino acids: CASSLNRGNQPQHF.

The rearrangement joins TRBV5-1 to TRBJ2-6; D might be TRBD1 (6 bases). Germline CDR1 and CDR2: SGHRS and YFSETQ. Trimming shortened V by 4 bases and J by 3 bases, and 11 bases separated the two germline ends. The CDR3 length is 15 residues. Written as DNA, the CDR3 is TGCGCCAGCAGCCTAGGGGGTGTTGGGGCCAACGTCCTGACTTTC. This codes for CASSLGGVGANVLTF.

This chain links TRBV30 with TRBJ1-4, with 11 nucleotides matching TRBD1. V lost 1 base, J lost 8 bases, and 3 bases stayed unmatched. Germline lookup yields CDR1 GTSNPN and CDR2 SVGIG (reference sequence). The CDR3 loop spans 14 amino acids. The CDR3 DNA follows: TGTGCCTGGAGTGGGGACAGGGGGGAAGAAAAACTGTTTTTT. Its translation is CAWSGDRGEEKLFF.

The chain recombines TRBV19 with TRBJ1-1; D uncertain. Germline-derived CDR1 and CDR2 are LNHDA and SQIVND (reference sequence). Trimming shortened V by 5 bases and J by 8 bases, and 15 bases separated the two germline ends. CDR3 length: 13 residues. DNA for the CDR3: TGTGCCAGTAGTCCCGTGAGGGCGGGGGAAGCTTTCTTT. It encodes CASSPVRAGEAFF.

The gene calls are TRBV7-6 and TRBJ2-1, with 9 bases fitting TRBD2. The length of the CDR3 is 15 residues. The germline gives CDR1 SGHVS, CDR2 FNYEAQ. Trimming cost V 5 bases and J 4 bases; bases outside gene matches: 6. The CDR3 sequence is CASSQMTSGYNEQFF. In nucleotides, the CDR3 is TGTGCCAGCAGCCAAATGACTAGCGGTTACAATGAGCAGTTCTTC.

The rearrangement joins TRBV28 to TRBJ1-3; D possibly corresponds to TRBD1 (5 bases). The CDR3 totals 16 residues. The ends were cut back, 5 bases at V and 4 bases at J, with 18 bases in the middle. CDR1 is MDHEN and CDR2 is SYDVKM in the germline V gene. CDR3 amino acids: CASSPASGSSGNTIYF. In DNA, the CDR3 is TGTGCCAGCAGTCCAGCCTCAGGGTCTTCAGGAAACACCATATATTTT.

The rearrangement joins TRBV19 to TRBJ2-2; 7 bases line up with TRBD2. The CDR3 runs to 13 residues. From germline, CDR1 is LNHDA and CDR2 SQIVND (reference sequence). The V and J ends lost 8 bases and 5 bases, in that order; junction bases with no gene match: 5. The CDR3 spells CASLGRETGELFF. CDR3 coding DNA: TGTGCCAGTCTTGGGAGGGAAACCGGGGAGCTGTTTTTT.

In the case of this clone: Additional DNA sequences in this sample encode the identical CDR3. As DNA, the CDR3 is TGTGCCAGCAGCCAAGGGACTGGGCCCTACGAGCAGTACTTC. This encodes CASSQGTGPYEQYF. The chain carries TRBV4-2 and TRBJ2-7; D might be TRBD2 (5 bases). V was trimmed by 1 base and J by 2 bases, leaving 9 bases between them. CDR3 size: 14 residues. Germline assignment: CDR1 LGHNA and CDR2 YNFKEQ.

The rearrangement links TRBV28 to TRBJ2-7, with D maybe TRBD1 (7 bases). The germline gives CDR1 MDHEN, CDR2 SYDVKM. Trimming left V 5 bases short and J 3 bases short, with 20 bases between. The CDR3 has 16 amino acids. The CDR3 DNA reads TGTGCCAGCAGTCCCCCGACAGGGAGGCCACTCTACGAGCAGTACTTC. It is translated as CASSPPTGRPLYEQYF.

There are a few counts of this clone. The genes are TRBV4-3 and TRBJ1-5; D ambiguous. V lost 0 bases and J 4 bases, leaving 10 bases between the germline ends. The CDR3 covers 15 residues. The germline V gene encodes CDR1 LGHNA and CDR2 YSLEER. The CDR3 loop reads CASSQDEGKNQPQHF. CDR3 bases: TGCGCCAGCAGCCAAGATGAGGGTAAGAATCAGCCCCAGCATTTT.

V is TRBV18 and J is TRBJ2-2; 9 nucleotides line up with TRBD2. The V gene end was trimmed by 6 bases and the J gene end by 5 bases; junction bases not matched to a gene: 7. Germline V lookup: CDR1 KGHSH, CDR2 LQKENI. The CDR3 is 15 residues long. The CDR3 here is CASSPGSGGTGELFF. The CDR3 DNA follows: TGTGCCAGCTCCCCCGGCAGCGGGGGGACCGGGGAGCTGTTTTTT.

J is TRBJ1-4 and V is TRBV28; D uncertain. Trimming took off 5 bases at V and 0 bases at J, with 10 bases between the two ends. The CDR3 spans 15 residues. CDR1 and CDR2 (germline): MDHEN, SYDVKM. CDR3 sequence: CASSTLPATNEKLFF. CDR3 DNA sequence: TGTGCCAGCAGTACCCTACCCGCAACTAATGAAAAACTGTTTTTT. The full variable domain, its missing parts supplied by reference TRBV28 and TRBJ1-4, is DVKVTQSSRYLVKRTGEKVFLECVQDMDHENMFWYRQDPGLGLRLIYFSYDVKMKEKGDIPEGYSVSREKKERFSLILESASTNQTSMYLCASSTLPATNEKLFFGSGTQLSVL.